These T cell receptor beta chains were read from a single sample in a study of vaccination and CD4 T cells after COVID-19. These receptors lack a known antigen. One entry per CDR3 protein results from TCRdb running MiXCR on the PCR reads. The data hold 3,300 or so distinct CDR3 sequences, with approximately 80% observed a single time. The sample was CD4+ T cells from blood, cultured in vitro. These receptors originate from a human donor who had recovered from COVID-19. CDR3s include the opening cysteine and the closing phenylalanine or tryptophan. A D gene is named only where the DNA matches it firmly. The size entry is marked missing in some rows and otherwise reads once, few, many or a size class.

-	TRBV7-9	TRBJ2-1	TRBD2	TGTGCCAGCAGCTTGACGGGCCAAGCGGGGTGGTTGTTCTTC	CASSLTGQAGWLFF
-	TRBV7-6	TRBJ1-1	-	TGTGCCAGCAGCTCACCTGGGCCCCGAAGTGAAGCTTTCTTT	CASSSPGPRSEAFF
-	TRBV27	TRBJ1-6	-	TGTGCCAGCAGTTTAGCTCGTAATTCACCCCTCCACTTT	CASSLARNSPLHF
few	TRBV6-5	TRBJ1-2	-	TGTGCCAGCAGTTACAGAGGAGCAGGATTAGGCTACACCTTC	CASSYRGAGLGYTF
-	TRBV7-2	TRBJ1-2	-	TGTGCCAGCAGCTTAGCGAGGAAAGGCTACACCTTC	CASSLARKGYTF
-	TRBV20-1	TRBJ1-2	TRBD1	TGCAGTGCTAGTGACAGGGGGGTTGGCTACACCTTC	CSASDRGVGYTF
-	TRBV28	TRBJ1-4	TRBD1	TGTGCCAGCAGTTCCGGACAGGGTACGGAAAAACTGTTTTTT	CASSSGQGTEKLFF
-	TRBV7-2	TRBJ1-6	-	TGTGCCAGCAGCTTAGACAGCGATAATTCACCCCTCCACTTT	CASSLDSDNSPLHF
-	TRBV7-2	TRBJ2-7	TRBD1	TGTGCCAGCAGCCGCGACAGGGGCGTCTGGAACGAGCAGTACTTC	CASSRDRGVWNEQYF
-	TRBV19	TRBJ2-7	TRBD1	TGTGCCAGTAGTGGACGGACAGGACGCGAGCAGTACTTC	CASSGRTGREQYF
-	TRBV20-1	TRBJ1-2	-	TGCACTATCCCCCGGGTAGACTATGGCTACACCTTC	CTIPRVDYGYTF
-	TRBV2	TRBJ1-2	TRBD1	TGTGCCAGCAGCGGACAGGGGGTCGCGGCTGGCTACACCTTC	CASSGQGVAAGYTF
-	TRBV24-1	TRBJ1-6	-	TGTGCCACCTTCCGTGGTGGGGTGAGGGATAATTCACCCCTCCACTTT	CATFRGGVRDNSPLHF
-	TRBV6-1	TRBJ1-5	-	TGTGCCAGCACAGTATCAGGGTTAAATCAGCCCCAGCATTTT	CASTVSGLNQPQHF
-	TRBV6-2/TRBV6-3	TRBJ1-1	-	TGTGCCAGCATCACGGAGCAGGGGCGGTTGAACACTGAAGCTTTCTTT	CASITEQGRLNTEAFF
-	TRBV20-1	TRBJ1-2	-	TGCAGTGCCCCCGATGACGGCGGATCGGGCTACACCTTC	CSAPDDGGSGYTF
-	TRBV20-1	TRBJ1-5	-	TGCAGTGCTAGTGCAGGGGATGGACAGCCCCAGCATTTT	CSASAGDGQPQHF
-	TRBV20-1	TRBJ1-5	TRBD1	TGCAGTGCTAGGGGGACAGGCCTTTTCAATCAGCCCCAGCATTTT	CSARGTGLFNQPQHF
-	TRBV15	TRBJ1-6	-	TGTGCCACCGCGAGGGGGACACCAAATAATTCACCCCTCCACTTT	CATARGTPNNSPLHF
-	TRBV6-1	TRBJ1-5	-	TGTGCCAGCAGTCCCCGGAGGAGTCTGGAGCCCCAGCATTTT	CASSPRRSLEPQHF
-	TRBV6-1	TRBJ1-6	TRBD1	TGTGCCAGCAGTCCCGGGACAGCGCATAATTCACCCCTCCACTTT	CASSPGTAHNSPLHF
-	TRBV20-1	TRBJ2-3	-	TGCAGTGCTAGACCCCTTCGTCGGGGAGACGCAGATACGCAGTATTTT	CSARPLRRGDADTQYF
-	TRBV7-9	TRBJ1-2	TRBD1	TGTGCCAGCAGCTTAAAGGCAGGGGGGGCCTATGGCTACACCTTC	CASSLKAGGAYGYTF
-	TRBV7-2	TRBJ1-2	-	TGTGCCAGCAGCTTAGCCCATGGGGAGGTATGGGGCTACACCTTC	CASSLAHGEVWGYTF
-	TRBV27	TRBJ1-6	-	TGTGCCAGCAGTTTCACAACTTCACCCCTCCACTTT	CASSFTTSPLHF
-	TRBV6-1	TRBJ2-7	TRBD1	TGTGCCAGCAGTAAAAACAGGGGTTACGAGCAGTACTTC	CASSKNRGYEQYF
-	TRBV7-8	TRBJ1-2	-	TGTGCCAGCAGCTTAGTGAGGGGTGGCTACACCTTC	CASSLVRGGYTF
-	TRBV7-3	TRBJ1-6	TRBD1	TGTGCCAGCAGCCCGACAGGGAGTAATTCACCCCTCCACTTT	CASSPTGSNSPLHF
-	TRBV20-1	TRBJ1-5	-	TGCAGTGCTAGTAGGGGTCTTGATCAGCCCCAGCATTTT	CSASRGLDQPQHF
-	TRBV30	TRBJ2-7	-	TGTGCCTGGAGTATTAATGGCCTGACGGGGGAGCAGTACTTC	CAWSINGLTGEQYF
-	TRBV6-5	TRBJ1-1	TRBD1	TGTGCCAGCAGTTACTCGTGGACAGGGAACACTGAAGCTTTCTTT	CASSYSWTGNTEAFF
-	TRBV6-2/TRBV6-3	TRBJ1-6	-	TGTGCCAGCAGTCGAGATTTACCATCAACAGGAAATTCACCCCTCCACTTT	CASSRDLPSTGNSPLHF
-	TRBV15	TRBJ1-2	-	TGTGCCACCAGCAGAGATCCAGGGGATGGCTACACCTTC	CATSRDPGDGYTF
once	TRBV7-9	TRBJ1-2	-	TGTGCCAGCGCCCTGGGGGGTTTCGGTGGCTACACCTTC	CASALGGFGGYTF
-	TRBV7-3	TRBJ1-5	-	TGTGCCAGCAGCTTAATGTTGGATCAGCCCCAGCATTTT	CASSLMLDQPQHF
-	TRBV20-1	TRBJ2-3	TRBD2	TGCAGTCCTAGGGAGGGTACTTCGGGTACGCAGTATTTT	CSPREGTSGTQYF
-	TRBV20-1	TRBJ1-3	-	TGCAGTGCTACGGGCCCCAGACAGAGGGGCTCTGGAAACACCATATATTTT	CSATGPRQRGSGNTIYF
once	TRBV7-9	TRBJ1-1	-	TGTGCCAGCAGCCCGTCGCGCAAGGGGTTGGCGGCTTTCTTT	CASSPSRKGLAAFF
-	TRBV4-3	TRBJ2-2	-	TGCGCCAGCAGCCAAACAGGGTGGAGTGCCGGGGAGCTGTTTTTT	CASSQTGWSAGELFF
few	TRBV7-2	TRBJ2-7	-	TGTGCCAGCAGCCCTCGTAGGGGGTTGGGGCAGCTGAACTTTTACGAGCAGTACTTC	CASSPRRGLGQLNFYEQYF
-	TRBV28	TRBJ1-1	TRBD1	TGTGCCAGCAGTTCGACAGGGGGCACTGAAGCTTTCTTT	CASSSTGGTEAFF
-	TRBV12-3/TRBV12-4	TRBJ1-4	-	TGTGCCAGCAGTTTAGGCAGGGAAGGAGTAAAACTGTTTTTT	CASSLGREGVKLFF
-	TRBV6-5	TRBJ2-7	-	TGTGCCAGCAGTTACTCGAGGGGTTATGGGGACGAGCAGTACTTC	CASSYSRGYGDEQYF
large	TRBV4-3	TRBJ1-2	TRBD1	TGCGCCAGCAGCCAAGGTCCACAGGGGGCTGGAAGGGGTGGCTACACCTTC	CASSQGPQGAGRGGYTF
once	TRBV20-1	TRBJ1-5	-	TGCAGTGCTTGGACAGTCCATAGCAATCAGCCCCAGCATTTT	CSAWTVHSNQPQHF
-	TRBV10-3	TRBJ1-2	TRBD1	TGTGCCATCTCCTCGGACAGGGGGGGTGGCTACACCTTC	CAISSDRGGGYTF
-	TRBV10-2	TRBJ1-5	-	TGCGCCAGCAGTGAGGCGCGCAATCAGCCCCAGCATTTT	CASSEARNQPQHF
-	TRBV7-9	TRBJ1-2	-	TGTGCCAGCAGTCCCTTTGAGTTTGGGCTTAACTATGGCTACACCTTC	CASSPFEFGLNYGYTF
-	TRBV20-1	TRBJ2-4	TRBD1	TGCAGTGCTGCACAGGGGGCGGGAAACATTCAGTACTTC	CSAAQGAGNIQYF
-	TRBV7-2	TRBJ1-2	-	TGTGCCAGCAGCGAAGGGCCCTTTAACTATGGCTACACCTTC	CASSEGPFNYGYTF
-	TRBV6-1	TRBJ1-6	-	TGTGCCAGCAGGGACACCAACTATAATTCACCCCTCCACTTT	CASRDTNYNSPLHF
-	TRBV7-2	TRBJ2-2	TRBD1	TGTGCCAGCAGCCCAGGGGGTCTACTCGCGAACACCGGGGAGCTGTTTTTT	CASSPGGLLANTGELFF
-	TRBV11-1	TRBJ2-2	-	TGTGCCAGCAGCTTAGTAGGGAGTTTCACCGGGGAGCTGTTTTTT	CASSLVGSFTGELFF